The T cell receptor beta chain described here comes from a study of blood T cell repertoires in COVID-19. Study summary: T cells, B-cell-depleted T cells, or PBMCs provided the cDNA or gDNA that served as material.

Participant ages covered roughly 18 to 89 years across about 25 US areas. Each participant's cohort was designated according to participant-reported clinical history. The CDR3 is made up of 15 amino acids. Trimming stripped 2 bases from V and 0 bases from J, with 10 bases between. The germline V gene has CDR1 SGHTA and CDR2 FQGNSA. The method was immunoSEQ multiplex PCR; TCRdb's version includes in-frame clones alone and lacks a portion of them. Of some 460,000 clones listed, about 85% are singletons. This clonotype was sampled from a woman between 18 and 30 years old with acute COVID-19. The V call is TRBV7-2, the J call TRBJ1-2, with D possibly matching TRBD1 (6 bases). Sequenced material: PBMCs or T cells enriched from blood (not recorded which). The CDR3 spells CASSLSQGANYGYTF. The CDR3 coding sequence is TGTGCCAGCAGCTTATCACAGGGAGCTAACTATGGCTACACCTTC.